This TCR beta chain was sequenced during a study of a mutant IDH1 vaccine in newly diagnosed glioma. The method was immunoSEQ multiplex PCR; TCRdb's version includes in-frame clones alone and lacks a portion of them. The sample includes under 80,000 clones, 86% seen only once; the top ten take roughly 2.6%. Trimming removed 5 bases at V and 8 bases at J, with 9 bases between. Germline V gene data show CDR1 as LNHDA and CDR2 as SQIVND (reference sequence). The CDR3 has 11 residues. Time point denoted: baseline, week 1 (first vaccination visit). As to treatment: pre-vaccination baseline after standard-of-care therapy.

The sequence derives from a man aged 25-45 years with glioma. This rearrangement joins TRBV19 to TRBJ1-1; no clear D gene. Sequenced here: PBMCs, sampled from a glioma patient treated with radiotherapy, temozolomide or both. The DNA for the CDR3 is TGTGCCAGTAGTTTCGGCACAGAAGCTTTCTTT. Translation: CASSFGTEAFF.